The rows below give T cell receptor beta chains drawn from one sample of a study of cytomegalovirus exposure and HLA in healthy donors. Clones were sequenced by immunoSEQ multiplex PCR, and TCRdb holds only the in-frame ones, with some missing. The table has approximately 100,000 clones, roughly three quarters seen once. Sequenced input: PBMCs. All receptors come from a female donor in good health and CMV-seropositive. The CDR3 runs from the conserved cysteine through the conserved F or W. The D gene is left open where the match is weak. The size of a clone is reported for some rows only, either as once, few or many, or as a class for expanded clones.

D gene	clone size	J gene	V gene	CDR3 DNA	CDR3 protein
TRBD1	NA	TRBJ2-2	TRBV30	TGTGCCTGGAGGACAGGGTGGAACGGGGAGCTGTTTTTT	CAWRTGWNGELFF
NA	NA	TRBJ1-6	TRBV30	TGTGCCTGGAGGCTGGGGGGGGATTCACCCCTCCACTTT	CAWRLGGDSPLHF
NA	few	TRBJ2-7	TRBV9	TGTGCCAGCAGCGCTTTAGGGGGAGGGCGGGACGAGCAGTACTTC	CASSALGGGRDEQYF
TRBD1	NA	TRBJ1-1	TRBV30	TGTGCCTGGGACAGGGAGAACACTGAAGCTTTCTTT	CAWDRENTEAFF
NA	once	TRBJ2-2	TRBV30	TGTGCCTGGAGGACGGGAGCGAACACCGGGGAGCTGTTTTTT	CAWRTGANTGELFF
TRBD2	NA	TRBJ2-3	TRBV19	TGTGCCAGTAGTCTGAGGACTAGCGGGAGTGGGGCTACAGATACGCAGTATTTT	CASSLRTSGSGATDTQYF
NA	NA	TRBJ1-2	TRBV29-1	TGCAGCGTTCCTGACTTATATGGCTACACCTTC	CSVPDLYGYTF
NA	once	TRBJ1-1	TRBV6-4	TGTGCCAGCAGTGGGAAGGGAGGGGTGAACACTGAAGCTTTCTTT	CASSGKGGVNTEAFF
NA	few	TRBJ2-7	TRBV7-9	TGTTCCAGCAGCTTAGTCGGCTACGAGCAGTACTTC	CSSSLVGYEQYF
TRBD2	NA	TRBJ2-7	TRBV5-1	TGCGCCAGCAGCTTATTAGCGGGAGTCGGCGAGCAGTACTTC	CASSLLAGVGEQYF
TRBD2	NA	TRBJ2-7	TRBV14	TGTGCCAGCAGCCCTCGGGGCGCTAGCGGGAGGTACGAGCAGTACTTC	CASSPRGASGRYEQYF
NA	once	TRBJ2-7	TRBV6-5	TGTGCCAGCAGTTCCCCCGGGACATTGTACGAGCAGTACTTC	CASSSPGTLYEQYF
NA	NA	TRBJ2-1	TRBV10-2	TGCGCCAGCTTCGTGGGCGCCCTTGGCAATGAGCAGTTCTTC	CASFVGALGNEQFF
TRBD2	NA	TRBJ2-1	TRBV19	TGTGCCAGTAGTATTTCGTCGCTAGCGGGGAGCTCCTACAATGAGCAGTTCTTC	CASSISSLAGSSYNEQFF
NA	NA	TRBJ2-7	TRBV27	TGTGCCAGCACGGACAGCTCCTACGAGCAGTACTTC	CASTDSSYEQYF
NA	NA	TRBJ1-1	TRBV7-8	TGTGCCAGCAGCGTCATGAACACTGAAGCTTTCTTT	CASSVMNTEAFF
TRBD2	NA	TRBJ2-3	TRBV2	TGTGCCAGCAGTGTTATGGGACTAGCGGGGGGGCTGACAGATACGCAGTATTTT	CASSVMGLAGGLTDTQYF
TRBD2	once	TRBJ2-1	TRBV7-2	TGTGCCAGCAGCTTAGGACTAGCGGGGGGGCGCAATGAGCAGTTCTTC	CASSLGLAGGRNEQFF
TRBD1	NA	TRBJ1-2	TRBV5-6	TGTGCCAGCAGCCCCGGACAGGTACGGGGCTATGGCTACACCTTC	CASSPGQVRGYGYTF
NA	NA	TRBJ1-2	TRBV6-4	TGTGCCAGCAGCGACGGGGCCAGCGGGGGGCTCTATGGCTACACCTTC	CASSDGASGGLYGYTF
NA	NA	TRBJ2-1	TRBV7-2	TGTGCCAGCAGTCTGAGGGCCGCTGCAAACAATGAGCAGTTCTTC	CASSLRAAANNEQFF
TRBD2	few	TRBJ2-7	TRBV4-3	TGCGCCAGCAGCCAACCCCGGGGAGGGGCCTACGAGCAGTACTTC	CASSQPRGGAYEQYF